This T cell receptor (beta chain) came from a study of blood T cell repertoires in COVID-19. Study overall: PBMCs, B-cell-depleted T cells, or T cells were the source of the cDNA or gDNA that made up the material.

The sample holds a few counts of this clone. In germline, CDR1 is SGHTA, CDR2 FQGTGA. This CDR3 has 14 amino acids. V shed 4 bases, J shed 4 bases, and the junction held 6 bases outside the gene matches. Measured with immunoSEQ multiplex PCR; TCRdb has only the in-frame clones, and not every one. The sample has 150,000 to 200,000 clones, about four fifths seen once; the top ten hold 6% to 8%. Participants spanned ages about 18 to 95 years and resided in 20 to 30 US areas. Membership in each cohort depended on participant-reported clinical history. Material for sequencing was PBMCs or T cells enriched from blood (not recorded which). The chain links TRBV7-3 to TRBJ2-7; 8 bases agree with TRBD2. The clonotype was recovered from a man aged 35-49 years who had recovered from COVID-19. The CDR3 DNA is TGTGCCAGCAGCTACGCCTCGGGGGGGTACGAGCAGTACTTC. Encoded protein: CASSYASGGYEQYF.